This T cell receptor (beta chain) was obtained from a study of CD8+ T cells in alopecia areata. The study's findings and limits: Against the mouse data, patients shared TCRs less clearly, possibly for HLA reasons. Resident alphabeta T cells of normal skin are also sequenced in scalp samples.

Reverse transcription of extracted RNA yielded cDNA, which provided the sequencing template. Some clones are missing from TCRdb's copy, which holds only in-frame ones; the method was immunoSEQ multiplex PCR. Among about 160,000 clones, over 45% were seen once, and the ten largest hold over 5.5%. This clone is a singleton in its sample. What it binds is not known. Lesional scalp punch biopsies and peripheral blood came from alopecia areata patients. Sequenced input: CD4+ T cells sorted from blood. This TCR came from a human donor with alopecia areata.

CDR3 sequence reads: CASSEGGRGTDTQYF. The CDR3 region has the DNA TGTGCCAGCAGCGAGGGGGGAAGAGGCACAGATACGCAGTATTTT. The chain employs TRBV2 and TRBJ2-3; D possibly uses TRBD1 or TRBD2 (6 bases each). Germline V CDR1 and CDR2: SNHLY, FYNNEI. The CDR3 extends over 15 amino acids. Between the trimmed V and J ends, which lost 6 bases and 1 base, there was a span of 14 bases.